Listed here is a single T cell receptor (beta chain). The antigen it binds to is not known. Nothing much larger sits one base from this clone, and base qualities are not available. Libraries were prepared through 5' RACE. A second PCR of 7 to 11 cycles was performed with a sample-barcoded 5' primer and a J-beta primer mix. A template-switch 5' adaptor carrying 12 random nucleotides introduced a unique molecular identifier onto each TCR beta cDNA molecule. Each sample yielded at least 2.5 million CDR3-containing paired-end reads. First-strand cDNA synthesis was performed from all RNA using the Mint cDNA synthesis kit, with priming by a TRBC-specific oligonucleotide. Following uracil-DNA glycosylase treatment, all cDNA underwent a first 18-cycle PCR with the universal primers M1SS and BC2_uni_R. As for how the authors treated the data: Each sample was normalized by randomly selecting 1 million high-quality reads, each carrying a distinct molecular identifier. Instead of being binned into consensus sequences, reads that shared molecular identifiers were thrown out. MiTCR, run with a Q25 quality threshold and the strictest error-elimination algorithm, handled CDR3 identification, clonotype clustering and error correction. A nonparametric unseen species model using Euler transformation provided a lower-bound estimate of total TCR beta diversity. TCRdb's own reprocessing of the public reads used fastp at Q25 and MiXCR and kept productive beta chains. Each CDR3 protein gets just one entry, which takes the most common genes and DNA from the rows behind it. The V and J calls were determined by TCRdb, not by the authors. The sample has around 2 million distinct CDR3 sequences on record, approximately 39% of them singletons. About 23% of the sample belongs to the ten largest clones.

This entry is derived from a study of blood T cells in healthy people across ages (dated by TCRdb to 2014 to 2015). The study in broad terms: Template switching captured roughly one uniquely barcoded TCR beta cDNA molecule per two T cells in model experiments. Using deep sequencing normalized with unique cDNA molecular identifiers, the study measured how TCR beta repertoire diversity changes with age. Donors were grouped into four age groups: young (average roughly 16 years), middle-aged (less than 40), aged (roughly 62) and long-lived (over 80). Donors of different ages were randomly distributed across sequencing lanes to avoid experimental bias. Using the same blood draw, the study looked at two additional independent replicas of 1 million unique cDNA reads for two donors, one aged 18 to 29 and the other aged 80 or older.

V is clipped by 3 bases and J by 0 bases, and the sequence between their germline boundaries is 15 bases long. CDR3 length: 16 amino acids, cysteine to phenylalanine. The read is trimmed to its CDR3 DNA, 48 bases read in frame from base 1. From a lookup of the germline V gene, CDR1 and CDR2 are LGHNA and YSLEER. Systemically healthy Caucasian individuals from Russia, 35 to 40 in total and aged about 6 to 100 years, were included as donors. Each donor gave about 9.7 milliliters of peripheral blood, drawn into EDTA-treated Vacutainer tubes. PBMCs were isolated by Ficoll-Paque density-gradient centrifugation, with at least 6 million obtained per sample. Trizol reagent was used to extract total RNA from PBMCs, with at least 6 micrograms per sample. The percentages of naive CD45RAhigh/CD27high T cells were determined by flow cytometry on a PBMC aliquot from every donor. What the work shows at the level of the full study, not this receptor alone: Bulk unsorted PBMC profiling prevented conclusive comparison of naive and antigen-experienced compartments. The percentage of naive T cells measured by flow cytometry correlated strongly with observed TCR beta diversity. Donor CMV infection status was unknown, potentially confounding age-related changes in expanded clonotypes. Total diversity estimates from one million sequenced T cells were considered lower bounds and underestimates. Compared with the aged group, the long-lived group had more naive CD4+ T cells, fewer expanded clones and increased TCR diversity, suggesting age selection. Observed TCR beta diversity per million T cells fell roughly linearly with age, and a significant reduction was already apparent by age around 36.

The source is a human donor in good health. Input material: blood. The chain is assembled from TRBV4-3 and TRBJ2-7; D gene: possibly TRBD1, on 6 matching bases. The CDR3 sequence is CASSHPRGSISYEQYF. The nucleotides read TGCGCCAGCAGCCACCCCAGGGGATCGATCTCCTACGAGCAGTACTTC.